This TCR beta chain was captured in a study of T cells expressing NK-cell markers. TCRdb re-analyzed the 5' RACE reads; it lists each CDR3 protein once, without DNA. Its table lists roughly 280,000 distinct CDR3 sequences. CDR3 length: 11 residues. Germline CDR1 SQVTM, CDR2 ANQGSEA. This chain uses TRBV29-1 with TRBJ1-1; TCRdb's D gene call, TRBD1, goes unchecked for lack of DNA. The source of this sequence is a man in his late teens or twenties in good health. Sequenced material: blood T cells: a sorted CD56 or NKG2C T cell subset, CD4+ or CD8+ T cells, or bulk PBMC T cells (not recorded which). The CDR3 is CSAGQDRMAFF.